This T cell receptor (beta chain) was retrieved from a study of cytomegalovirus exposure and HLA in healthy donors. The data were produced by immunoSEQ multiplex PCR, yet TCRdb's version contains in-frame clones alone and is incomplete. This repertoire shows fewer than 400,000 clones, 88% found once; its top ten account for around 0.91%. Study results and caveats: The study recorded fewer than 200 TCR beta chains that were cytomegalovirus-associated. Rarity held for most TCR sequences, but there were some public TCRs that occurred in many donors. First-cohort TCR clusters were later found to tend to co-occur in the 120 or so validation repertoires. With high specificity and sensitivity, the classifier reportedly diagnosed cytomegalovirus status.

As for this clone: Antigen: not known.

CDR3 size: 17 residues. The germline V gene has CDR1 SGHVS and CDR2 FNYEAQ. The junction had 11 bases not matched to a gene; V was cut back by 2 bases and J by 4 bases. Sequences were obtained from PBMCs. The receptor comes from a man between 25 and 39 years old in good health and CMV-seronegative. The chain has TRBV7-6 and TRBJ1-1; TRBD1 aligns across 9 bases. The DNA for the CDR3 is TGTGCCAGCAGCTTATCGGACAGGGGTCATATTAGCACTGAAGCTTTCTTT. Translating gives CASSLSDRGHISTEAFF.